This TCR beta chain originates from a study of OX40 agonist ivuxolimab in advanced cancers. At the level of the study: Cancers in dose escalation were hepatocellular, melanoma, renal cell and head and neck. Patients were around 83% male with ages roughly 20 to 80, mean roughly 64.

Using immunoSEQ multiplex PCR, the repertoire was profiled, and TCRdb retains in-frame clones only, with some absent. In the table there are roughly 93,000 clones, 84% of which are singletons. The CDR3 consists of 15 residues. V trimming: 8 bases; J trimming: 2 bases; junction bases outside the gene matches: 6. In germline, CDR1 is MNHNS, CDR2 SASEGT. The V gene is TRBV6-1, the J gene TRBJ2-3, with 11 bases that match TRBD2. This receptor was taken from an adult with an advanced solid tumor such as melanoma, head and neck, liver or kidney cancer. The specimen was CD4+ or CD8+ T cells sorted from blood, collected in a trial of the OX40 agonist ivuxolimab. The CDR3 loop is CASARLAGTTDTQYF. The CDR3 coding sequence is TGTGCCAGCGCACGACTAGCGGGGACCACAGATACGCAGTATTTT.